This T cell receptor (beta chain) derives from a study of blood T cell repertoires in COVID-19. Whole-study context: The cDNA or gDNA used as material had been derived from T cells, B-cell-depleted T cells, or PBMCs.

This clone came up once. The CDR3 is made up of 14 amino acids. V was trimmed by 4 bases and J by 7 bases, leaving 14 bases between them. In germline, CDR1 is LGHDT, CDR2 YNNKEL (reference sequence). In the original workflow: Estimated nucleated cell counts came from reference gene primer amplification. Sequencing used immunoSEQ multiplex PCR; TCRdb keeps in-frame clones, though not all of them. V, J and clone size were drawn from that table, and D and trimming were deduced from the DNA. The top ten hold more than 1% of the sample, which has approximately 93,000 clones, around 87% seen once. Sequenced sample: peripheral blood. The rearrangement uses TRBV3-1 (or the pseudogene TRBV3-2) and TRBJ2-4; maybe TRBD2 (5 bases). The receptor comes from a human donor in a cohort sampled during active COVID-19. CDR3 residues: CASSLLSKRNIQYF. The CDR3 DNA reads TGTGCCAGCAGCCTCCTGAGTAAGCGGAACATTCAGTACTTC.